This is a list of T cell receptor beta chains from one sample in a study of OX40 agonist ivuxolimab in advanced cancers. Only in-frame clones appear in the TCRdb table, and some are missing; sequencing was by immunoSEQ multiplex PCR. Of 61,000 or so clones listed, roughly 84% are singletons. The specimen was CD4+ or CD8+ T cells sorted from blood, collected in a trial of the OX40 agonist ivuxolimab. The receptor source for this set is an adult with an advanced solid tumor such as melanoma, head and neck, liver or kidney cancer. Each CDR3 is given with its conserved first and last residue. D genes are given only for firm matches. The size entry is marked missing in some rows and otherwise reads once, few, many or a size class.

v_call: TRBV7-8; j_call: TRBJ1-4; d_call: .; clone_size: .; cdr3_nt: TGTGCCAGCAGCTCCCGTGGGGGCACAGGGAGAGAAAAACTGTTTTTT; cdr3_aa: CASSSRGGTGREKLFF
v_call: TRBV19; j_call: TRBJ2-3; d_call: TRBD1; clone_size: once; cdr3_nt: TGTGCCAGTTCGCCGGGACAGAGCACAGATACGCAGTATTTT; cdr3_aa: CASSPGQSTDTQYF
v_call: TRBV7-8; j_call: TRBJ2-7; d_call: TRBD2; clone_size: .; cdr3_nt: TGTGCCAGCAGCGCGAGACTAGCGGGTCTTGACTACGAGCAGTACTTC; cdr3_aa: CASSARLAGLDYEQYF
v_call: TRBV6-1; j_call: TRBJ2-7; d_call: TRBD2; clone_size: .; cdr3_nt: TGTGCCAGCATGAGGGTAGCGGGAAGTTCCTACGAGCAGTACTTC; cdr3_aa: CASMRVAGSSYEQYF
v_call: TRBV28; j_call: TRBJ1-1; d_call: .; clone_size: .; cdr3_nt: TGTGCCAGCAGTTTTAGAAGGTATATGAACACTGAAGCTTTCTTT; cdr3_aa: CASSFRRYMNTEAFF
v_call: TRBV14; j_call: TRBJ2-4; d_call: .; clone_size: few; cdr3_nt: TGTGCCAGCAGCCCCCTAGCCAAAAACATTCAGTACTTC; cdr3_aa: CASSPLAKNIQYF
v_call: TRBV5-1; j_call: TRBJ1-1; d_call: .; clone_size: .; cdr3_nt: TGCGCCAGCAGCTTTAGGGCAGAGAGTGGAACTGAAGCTTTCTTT; cdr3_aa: CASSFRAESGTEAFF
v_call: TRBV6-6; j_call: TRBJ1-1; d_call: .; clone_size: .; cdr3_nt: TGTGCCAGCAGTTACTCGAGCGGGTTCACTGAAGCTTTCTTT; cdr3_aa: CASSYSSGFTEAFF
v_call: TRBV7-9; j_call: TRBJ2-4; d_call: .; clone_size: .; cdr3_nt: TGTGCCAGCACCGACGGCGTAGCCAAAAACATTCAGTACTTC; cdr3_aa: CASTDGVAKNIQYF
v_call: TRBV6-4; j_call: TRBJ1-3; d_call: .; clone_size: .; cdr3_nt: TGTGCCAGCAGTGTTCAGGGGCTCCATGGAAACACCATATATTTT; cdr3_aa: CASSVQGLHGNTIYF
v_call: TRBV5-1; j_call: TRBJ2-5; d_call: TRBD1; clone_size: once; cdr3_nt: TGCGCCAGCAGCTTGGCCCCGGGACAGGGGAAGGGGACCCAGTACTTC; cdr3_aa: CASSLAPGQGKGTQYF
v_call: TRBV19; j_call: TRBJ2-2; d_call: TRBD2; clone_size: .; cdr3_nt: TGTGCCAGTAGTCGAACTAGCGGGGGGTACACCGGGGAGCTGTTTTTT; cdr3_aa: CASSRTSGGYTGELFF
v_call: TRBV5-5; j_call: TRBJ2-3; d_call: TRBD2; clone_size: .; cdr3_nt: TGTGCCAGCAGCTTCGGAGTGAGCGGGGGGACCACAGATACGCAGTATTTT; cdr3_aa: CASSFGVSGGTTDTQYF
v_call: TRBV5-1; j_call: TRBJ2-7; d_call: .; clone_size: .; cdr3_nt: TGCGCCAGCAGCTTGGATGGCATGCCGGCTTACGAGCAGTACTTC; cdr3_aa: CASSLDGMPAYEQYF
v_call: TRBV28; j_call: TRBJ2-7; d_call: .; clone_size: .; cdr3_nt: TGTGCCAGCAGTTTGGAGGGGATCTCCTACGAGCAGTACTTC; cdr3_aa: CASSLEGISYEQYF
v_call: TRBV30; j_call: TRBJ1-3; d_call: .; clone_size: .; cdr3_nt: TGTGCCTGGAGAGGATCTGGAAACACCATATATTTT; cdr3_aa: CAWRGSGNTIYF
v_call: TRBV11-2; j_call: TRBJ2-3; d_call: TRBD2; clone_size: .; cdr3_nt: TGTGCCAGCAGCTTAGGGGTCTCCGGGACTAGAGATACGCAGTATTTT; cdr3_aa: CASSLGVSGTRDTQYF
v_call: TRBV5-4; j_call: TRBJ2-2; d_call: .; clone_size: once; cdr3_nt: TGTGCCAGCAGCTTGTGGGGGGCGCCCACCGGGGAGCTGTTTTTT; cdr3_aa: CASSLWGAPTGELFF
v_call: TRBV7-9; j_call: TRBJ2-1; d_call: TRBD2; clone_size: once; cdr3_nt: TGTGCCAGCAGACCCAGCGGGAACTTCAGGGATGAGCAGTTCTTC; cdr3_aa: CASRPSGNFRDEQFF
v_call: TRBV6-6; j_call: TRBJ1-3; d_call: .; clone_size: .; cdr3_nt: TGTGCCAGCAGTTACGGGGGAACTGGAAACACCATATATTTT; cdr3_aa: CASSYGGTGNTIYF
v_call: TRBV5-1; j_call: TRBJ2-5; d_call: .; clone_size: .; cdr3_nt: TGCGCCAGCAGCTTGCAGCCGGGAGCTGAGACCCAGTACTTC; cdr3_aa: CASSLQPGAETQYF
v_call: TRBV7-2; j_call: TRBJ2-6; d_call: .; clone_size: .; cdr3_nt: TGTGCCAGCAGCTTAAAACAGTCTGGGGCCAACGTCCTGACTTTC; cdr3_aa: CASSLKQSGANVLTF
v_call: TRBV7-6; j_call: TRBJ1-1; d_call: .; clone_size: .; cdr3_nt: TGTGCCAGCAGTTACCAGGATTGGACTGAAGCTTTCTTT; cdr3_aa: CASSYQDWTEAFF
v_call: TRBV7-9; j_call: TRBJ2-2; d_call: TRBD1; clone_size: .; cdr3_nt: TGTGCCAGCAGGGACAGGTCCAACACCGGGGAGCTGTTTTTT; cdr3_aa: CASRDRSNTGELFF
v_call: TRBV6-1; j_call: TRBJ2-7; d_call: .; clone_size: .; cdr3_nt: TGTGCCAGCAGTGAAGAGGCAGGCTCCTACGAGCAGTACTTC; cdr3_aa: CASSEEAGSYEQYF
v_call: TRBV9; j_call: TRBJ2-3; d_call: TRBD2; clone_size: .; cdr3_nt: TGTGCCAGCACCCCGGGGGGGCCGGAAGATACGCAGTATTTT; cdr3_aa: CASTPGGPEDTQYF
v_call: TRBV27; j_call: TRBJ2-7; d_call: .; clone_size: .; cdr3_nt: TGTGCCAGCAGTTTGGAGTTTTACGAGCAGTACTTC; cdr3_aa: CASSLEFYEQYF
v_call: TRBV10-3; j_call: TRBJ1-1; d_call: .; clone_size: .; cdr3_nt: TGTGCCATCACCCGGACGGTGAACACTGAAGCTTTCTTT; cdr3_aa: CAITRTVNTEAFF
v_call: TRBV5-1; j_call: TRBJ2-7; d_call: .; clone_size: .; cdr3_nt: TGCGCCAGCAGCTTGGGTACATCCCTCCACGAGCAGTACTTC; cdr3_aa: CASSLGTSLHEQYF
v_call: TRBV5-6; j_call: TRBJ1-2; d_call: TRBD1; clone_size: .; cdr3_nt: TGTGCCAGCAGCAGGGGGCGTAATAGTGGCTACACCTTC; cdr3_aa: CASSRGRNSGYTF
v_call: TRBV6-4; j_call: TRBJ2-2; d_call: .; clone_size: .; cdr3_nt: TGTGCCAGCAGTGAGGGGGATACCGGGGAGCTGTTTTTT; cdr3_aa: CASSEGDTGELFF
v_call: TRBV11-2; j_call: TRBJ2-7; d_call: TRBD1; clone_size: .; cdr3_nt: TGTGCCAGCAGTTCACCACCGACAGGGGTTGTCTACGAGCAGTACTTC; cdr3_aa: CASSSPPTGVVYEQYF
v_call: TRBV5-8; j_call: TRBJ2-7; d_call: .; clone_size: .; cdr3_nt: TGTGCCAGCAGTAGCCATGCCCGGGGGCAAAGGTACGAGCAGTACTTC; cdr3_aa: CASSSHARGQRYEQYF
v_call: TRBV5-1; j_call: TRBJ2-1; d_call: TRBD2; clone_size: .; cdr3_nt: TGCGCCAGCAGCTTGGAGCGGGAGTCTTCCTACAATGAGCAGTTCTTC; cdr3_aa: CASSLERESSYNEQFF
v_call: TRBV11-2; j_call: TRBJ1-2; d_call: .; clone_size: .; cdr3_nt: TGTGCCAGCACCCTTGGCAGGGAAGGCTACACCTTC; cdr3_aa: CASTLGREGYTF
v_call: TRBV11-2; j_call: TRBJ2-1; d_call: TRBD1; clone_size: .; cdr3_nt: TGTGCCAGCAGCGAGACAGGGACAGGGGGTCTTGAGCAGTTCTTC; cdr3_aa: CASSETGTGGLEQFF
v_call: TRBV6-1; j_call: TRBJ1-3; d_call: .; clone_size: .; cdr3_nt: TGTGCCAGCAGTGAAGCTGCGGATCCTGGAAACACCATATATTTT; cdr3_aa: CASSEAADPGNTIYF
v_call: TRBV5-1; j_call: TRBJ2-7; d_call: .; clone_size: .; cdr3_nt: TGCGCCAGCAGCTCAGAGAACGAGCAGTACTTC; cdr3_aa: CASSSENEQYF
v_call: TRBV9; j_call: TRBJ2-2; d_call: .; clone_size: .; cdr3_nt: TGTGCCAGCGGACGTGACACCGGGGAGCTGTTTTTT; cdr3_aa: CASGRDTGELFF
v_call: TRBV5-1; j_call: TRBJ1-1; d_call: .; clone_size: .; cdr3_nt: TGCGCCAGCAGTCAAGGGGATTGGGGCACTGAAGCTTTCTTT; cdr3_aa: CASSQGDWGTEAFF
v_call: TRBV2; j_call: TRBJ2-5; d_call: TRBD2; clone_size: .; cdr3_nt: TGTGCCAGCAAAAGCCTAGCGGGGGATGGGGAGACCCAGTACTTC; cdr3_aa: CASKSLAGDGETQYF
v_call: TRBV5-1; j_call: TRBJ2-1; d_call: .; clone_size: .; cdr3_nt: TGCGCCAGCAACGGAGGAGGGCTCGATGAGCAGTTCTTC; cdr3_aa: CASNGGGLDEQFF
v_call: TRBV5-1; j_call: TRBJ1-2; d_call: .; clone_size: once; cdr3_nt: TGCGCCAGCAGCGATCCGGACACCCTCACTGGCTACACCTTC; cdr3_aa: CASSDPDTLTGYTF
v_call: TRBV5-5; j_call: TRBJ2-1; d_call: TRBD2; clone_size: .; cdr3_nt: TGTGCCAGCAGCCTCGGGTCTAGCGGGAAACCTCAGTTCTTC; cdr3_aa: CASSLGSSGKPQFF
v_call: TRBV4-2; j_call: TRBJ1-1; d_call: .; clone_size: .; cdr3_nt: TGTGCCAGCAGCCCCCGGGAAGGGGGGAGCACTGAAGCTTTCTTT; cdr3_aa: CASSPREGGSTEAFF
v_call: TRBV7-2; j_call: TRBJ1-5; d_call: .; clone_size: .; cdr3_nt: TGTGCCAGCAGCTTAGGGGGCAGGGCGTATCAGCCCCAGCATTTT; cdr3_aa: CASSLGGRAYQPQHF
v_call: TRBV19; j_call: TRBJ1-1; d_call: .; clone_size: once; cdr3_nt: TGTGCCAGTAGGGAAAGAGGGGGGAAGGACACTGAAGCTTTCTTT; cdr3_aa: CASRERGGKDTEAFF
v_call: TRBV6-5; j_call: TRBJ2-5; d_call: .; clone_size: .; cdr3_nt: TGTGCCAGCAGTTCGTACCGGGACCGAAGCCAAGAGACCCAGTACTTC; cdr3_aa: CASSSYRDRSQETQYF
v_call: TRBV28; j_call: TRBJ2-3; d_call: TRBD2; clone_size: once; cdr3_nt: TGTGCCAGCGGGGGGGGCACAGATACGCAGTATTTT; cdr3_aa: CASGGGTDTQYF
v_call: TRBV21-1; j_call: TRBJ1-2; d_call: .; clone_size: .; cdr3_nt: TGTGCCAGCAGCAGTGTGACAGGGGTGCGTGGCTACACCTTC; cdr3_aa: CASSSVTGVRGYTF
v_call: TRBV4-2; j_call: TRBJ1-1; d_call: .; clone_size: .; cdr3_nt: TGTGCCAGCAGCCAGGGACTCACACTTATGAACACTGAAGCTTTCTTT; cdr3_aa: CASSQGLTLMNTEAFF